This T cell receptor beta chain derives from a study of T cell responses to AZD1222 COVID-19 vaccine (TCRdb year 2021). A note on the overall study: TCR sequencing covered approximately 230 trial participants: 200 to 220 given two doses of AZD1222 and approximately 25 given two doses of MenACWY control vaccine. Trial participants were enrolled into age subgroups of 18-55, 56-69 and 70-plus years, which contained approximately 150, 28 and 58 TCR-sequenced participants, respectively.

The CDR3 regions of human TCRbeta chains were analyzed by immunosequencing. The authors processed their data as follows. TCRs in the repertoires were compared against a reference library of SARS-CoV-2-specific TCRs that had been generated with the MIRA antigen-specificity platform. Breadth was defined as the fraction of unique TCRs that were SARS-CoV-2-associated. Depth was defined as the fraction of total T cells that were SARS-CoV-2-associated. Using the MIRA data, every spike-specific TCR was mapped to the spike region that the TCR reacted to and assigned to either a CD4 or a CD8 class. Log10-transformed breadth and depth values were compared by one-way ANOVA with Sidak's multiple comparisons tests. Entries here come from immuneACCESS through TCRdb and include only in-frame sequences with V and J called. Some clones fail to appear in such tables; in the studies checked, an unresolved V gene covers under half of the shortfall, and the cause of the remainder is unknown. V, J and clone size reflect that table, while D and trimming were determined from the DNA. The sample table records about 99,000 clones; approximately 90% of these occur just once. Jointly, the top ten make up 8% to 9.5% of the sample.

Concerning this clone: Its antigen specificity is not known. Nothing much larger sits one base from this clone, and base qualities are not available.

Spanning cysteine to phenylalanine, the CDR3 consists of 14 amino acids. Of the read, only the CDR3 DNA is kept; its 42 bases are in frame from base 1. The germline ends are 11 bases apart after V is trimmed by 8 bases and J by 0 bases. CDR1 is given as MNHNS and CDR2 as SASEGT, both from the germline V gene. The meaning of the sample's time point label: about 28 days (+/-7) after the second vaccine dose. AZD1222 recipients given second doses at about 4 weeks or at about 12 weeks were pooled, since spike-specific TCR depth and breadth were not found to differ between the two schedules. Vaccinee samples were obtained from the UK trials COV001 and COV002, which included a single-blind randomized controlled phase 2/3 trial of AZD1222 (ChAdOx1 nCoV-19) in healthy adults. Trial participant PBMC samples were collected at day 0 and day 28 after the second dose for TCRbeta chain sequencing. Study-wide findings and limitations: Because no samples from the day 14 peak response were available, repertoires could be characterized only after the peak T cell response. Participants were mostly white British and included more females than males, and it was suggested by the authors that clonal diversity may have been underestimated. Conclusions about previously exposed vaccinees were limited because only six or seven AZD1222 recipients were SARS-CoV-2 seropositive at baseline. Nearly half of unique spike-specific TCRs reportedly recognized epitopes outside regions mutated in the B.1.351 and B.1.1.7 variants. A significant rise in spike-specific TCR breadth and depth was observed after two AZD1222 doses relative to day 0 and relative to MenACWY recipients. In the small 56-69-year group, the increase in depth fell short of significance, most likely because of low power. CD4 TCRs associated with the vaccine covered the entire spike protein, and the dominant responses were in regions 160-218 and 743-854.

The origin of this receptor is an adult who received the AZD1222 COVID-19 vaccine. The chain was built from TRBV6-1 and TRBJ1-5; no D gene can be assigned with confidence. Material: peripheral blood, obtained 28 days after the second AZD1222 dose. The DNA reads as follows: TGTGCCAGCCGGACGGCTTATAGCAATCAGCCCCAGCATTTT. This codes for CASRTAYSNQPQHF.